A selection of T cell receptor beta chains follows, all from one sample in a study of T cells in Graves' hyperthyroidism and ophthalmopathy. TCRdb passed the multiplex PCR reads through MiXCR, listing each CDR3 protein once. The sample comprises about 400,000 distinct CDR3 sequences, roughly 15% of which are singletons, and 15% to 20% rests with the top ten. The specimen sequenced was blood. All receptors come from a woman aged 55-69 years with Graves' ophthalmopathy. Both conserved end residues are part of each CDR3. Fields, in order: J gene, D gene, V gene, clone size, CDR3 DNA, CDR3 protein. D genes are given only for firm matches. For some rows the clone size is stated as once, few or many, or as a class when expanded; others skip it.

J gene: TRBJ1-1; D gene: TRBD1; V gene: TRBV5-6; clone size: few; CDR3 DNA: TGTGCCAGCAGTCAGACAGGGGGCTGGGCTGAAGCTTTCTTT; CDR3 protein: CASSQTGGWAEAFF
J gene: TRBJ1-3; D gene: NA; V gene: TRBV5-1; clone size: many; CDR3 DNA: TGCGCCAGCAGCTTGGGAGGCCCACAGGCCATATATTTT; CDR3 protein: CASSLGGPQAIYF
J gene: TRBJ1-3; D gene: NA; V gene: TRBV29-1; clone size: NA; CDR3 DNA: TGCAGCGTTGGGGGGGCAGGCCACTCTGGAAACACCATATATTTT; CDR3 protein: CSVGGAGHSGNTIYF
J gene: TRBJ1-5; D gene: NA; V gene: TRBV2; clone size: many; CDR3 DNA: TGTGCCAGCAGTGTAGGGCCCCGGTCGCAGCCCCAGCATTTT; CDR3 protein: CASSVGPRSQPQHF
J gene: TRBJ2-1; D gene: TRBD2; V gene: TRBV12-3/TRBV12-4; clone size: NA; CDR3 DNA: TGTGCCAGCAGTTTAACGGCTACTAGCGGGAGGAACGAACAGTTCTTC; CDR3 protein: CASSLTATSGRNEQFF
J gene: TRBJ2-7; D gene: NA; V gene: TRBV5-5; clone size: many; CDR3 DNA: TGTGCCAGCAGCTTGGACCCCGGGGCAGTCTCCTACGAGCAGTACTTC; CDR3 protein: CASSLDPGAVSYEQYF
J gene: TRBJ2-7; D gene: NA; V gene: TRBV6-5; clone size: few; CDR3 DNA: TGTGCCAGCAGTTACTCTACAGCGTACGGAGGGACGTCGCAGTACTTC; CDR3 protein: CASSYSTAYGGTSQYF
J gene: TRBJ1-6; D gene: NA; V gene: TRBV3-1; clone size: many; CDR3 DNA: TGTGCCAGCAGCCAAGAATACATCTCCTATAATTCACCCCTCCACTTT; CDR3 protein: CASSQEYISYNSPLHF
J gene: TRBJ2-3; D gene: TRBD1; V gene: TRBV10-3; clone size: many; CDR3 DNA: TGTGCCATCAGTGTACAGGGGAGAGCAGATACGCAGTATTTT; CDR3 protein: CAISVQGRADTQYF
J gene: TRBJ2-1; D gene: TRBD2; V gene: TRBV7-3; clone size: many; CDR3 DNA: TGTGCCAGCAGCCGGACTAGCGGAGACAATGAGCAGTTCTTC; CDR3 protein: CASSRTSGDNEQFF
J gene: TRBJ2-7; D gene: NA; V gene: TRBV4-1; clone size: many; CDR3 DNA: TGCGCCAGCAGCAGGGGCGAGGGTTCCTACGAGCAGTACTTC; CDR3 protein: CASSRGEGSYEQYF
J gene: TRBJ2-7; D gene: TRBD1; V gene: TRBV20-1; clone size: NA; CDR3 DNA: TGCAGTGCTAGATCTCTCTCGGGGACAGGGGGCGTCAGGGGCCTTGACGAGCAGTACTTC; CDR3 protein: CSARSLSGTGGVRGLDEQYF
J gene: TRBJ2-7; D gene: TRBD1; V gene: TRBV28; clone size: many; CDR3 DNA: TGTGCCAGCAGTCCAAACGAGGGACAGGCTCCCTACGAGCAGTACTTC; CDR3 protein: CASSPNEGQAPYEQYF
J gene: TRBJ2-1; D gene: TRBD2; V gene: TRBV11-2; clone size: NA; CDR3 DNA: TGTGCCAGCAGCCCCTGGACTAGCGGGTCCTACAATGAGCAGTTCTTC; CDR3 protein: CASSPWTSGSYNEQFF
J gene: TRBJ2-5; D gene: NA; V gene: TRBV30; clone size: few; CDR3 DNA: TGTGCCTGGGCAGGGTCAGGGGCCCAGTACTTC; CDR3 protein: CAWAGSGAQYF
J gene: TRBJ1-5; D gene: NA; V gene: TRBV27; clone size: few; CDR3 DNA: TGTGCCAGCAAACAGGGTAGAAATCAGCCCCAGCATTTT; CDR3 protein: CASKQGRNQPQHF
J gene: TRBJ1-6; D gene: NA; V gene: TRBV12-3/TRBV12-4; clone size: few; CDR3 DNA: TGTGCCAGCAGTTTACGAGGGAGTTCACCCCTCCACTTT; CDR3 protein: CASSLRGSSPLHF
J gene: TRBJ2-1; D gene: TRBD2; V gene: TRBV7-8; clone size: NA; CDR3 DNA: TGTGCCAGCAGCTTCCCCGGGACTAGCGGGAGGGGTGAGCAGTTCTTC; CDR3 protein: CASSFPGTSGRGEQFF
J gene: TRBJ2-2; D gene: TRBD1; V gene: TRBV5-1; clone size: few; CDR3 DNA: TGCGCCAGCAGCTCCGGGACAGGGGACGGGGAGCTGTTTTTT; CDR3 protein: CASSSGTGDGELFF
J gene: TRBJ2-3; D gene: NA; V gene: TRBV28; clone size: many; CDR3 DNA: TGTGCCAGCAGTTCCCACGGGGCCTCGGACACAGATACGCAGTATTTT; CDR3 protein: CASSSHGASDTDTQYF
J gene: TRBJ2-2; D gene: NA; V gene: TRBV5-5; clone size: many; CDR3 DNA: TGTGCCAGCAGCTTAGGCACCGCGAACACCGGGGAGCTGTTTTTT; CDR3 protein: CASSLGTANTGELFF
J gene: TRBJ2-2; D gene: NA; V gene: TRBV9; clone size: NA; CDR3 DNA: TGTGCCAGCAGCACCCCCATCCTGAGGACTTCGAAGAACACCGGGGAGCTGTTTTTT; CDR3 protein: CASSTPILRTSKNTGELFF
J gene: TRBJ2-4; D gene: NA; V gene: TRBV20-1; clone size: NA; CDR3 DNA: TGCAGTGCTATGGACAGTCAAGTCCGGATTCAGTACTTC; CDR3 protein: CSAMDSQVRIQYF
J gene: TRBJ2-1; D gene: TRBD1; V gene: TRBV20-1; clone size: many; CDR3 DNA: TGCAGTGCTAGTCTTGGACAGGGGCCCTACAATGAGCAGTTCTTC; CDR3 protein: CSASLGQGPYNEQFF
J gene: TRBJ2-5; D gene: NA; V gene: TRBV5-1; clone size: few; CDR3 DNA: TGCGCCAGCAGCTTATTTCCGAGTGGTGGGCGAGAGACCCAGTACTTC; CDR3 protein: CASSLFPSGGRETQYF
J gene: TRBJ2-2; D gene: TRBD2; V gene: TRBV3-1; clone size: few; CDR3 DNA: TGTGCCAGCAGCCAAACTGTACTAGCGGGAGGGCTCGACACCGGGGAGCTGTTTTTT; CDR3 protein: CASSQTVLAGGLDTGELFF
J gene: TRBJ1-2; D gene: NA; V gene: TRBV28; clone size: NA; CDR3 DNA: TGTGCCAGCAGTTTACCCGATAAGGGCTACACCTTC; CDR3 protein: CASSLPDKGYTF